Detailed here is one T cell receptor beta chain. This clone was seen once. Its antigen remains unidentified. Nothing much larger sits one base from this clone, and base qualities are not available. Ends trimmed: V by 0 bases, J by 5 bases; bases unmatched to a gene: 7. Inclusive of the bounding cysteine and phenylalanine, the CDR3 is 16 residues long. Only CDR3 DNA remains: 48 bases, in frame from the first base. Based on the germline V gene, the CDR1 and CDR2 sequences are KGHSH and LQKENI. This sample stems from a study of cytomegalovirus exposure and HLA in healthy donors (dated by TCRdb to 2016 to 2017). In terms of the full investigation: In an earlier analysis of 587 of the donors, 276 Gb of sequence data and approximately 120 million unique TCR beta sequences from about 180 million T cells were reported. To study patterns of TCR occurrence, a later analysis re-analyzed previously published TCR beta repertoires from several hundred donors and added high-resolution HLA genotyping. Donor age, sex, ethnicity and CMV serostatus were collected together with the repertoire data. All discovery cohort repertoires had been generated on a single sequencing platform. Among the roughly 400 genotyped donors, approximately 76% belonged to the genetic ancestry cluster associated with self-reported Caucasian donors. To predict cytomegalovirus infection status, the study brought together high-throughput TCR immunosequencing, statistical association of individual TCRs with disease status, and machine learning. Among roughly 400 genotyped donors of the cohort, an average of around 240,000 unique TCR beta nucleotide sequences was sequenced per donor, of which 15% to 20% were non-productive. Several DR-DQ haplotypes were handled as single units for association and clustering because linkage in the cohort was strong. The T cell repertoires of some 670 subjects were profiled by immunosequencing and related to cytomegalovirus serostatus. Typing coverage varied by locus: roughly 629-640 donors for A, B, C, DRB1 and DQB1; about 520 for DQA1; more than 600 for DPA1; 450 to 480 for DPB1. The later analysis used no new phenotypic data to find candidate immune exposures, relying instead on TCR beta sequences and their occurrence across donors. Class I and class II HLA loci were covered by the typing at four-digit resolution. The study aimed to test whether signatures of past pathogen exposure could be identified by cataloging public T cell receptors. Approximately 310 gigabases of sequencing data and 91 million or so unique TCR sequences made up an early release that covered approximately 700 HLA-typed donors. In addition to the first cohort of 500 to 850 subjects, a separate validation cohort of 120 different subjects was used. Genome-wide SNP genotypes for about 65% of the roughly 670 donors were used in a later genetic analysis, which treated that subset as a discovery cohort. An earlier analysis of 587 of the donors applied high-throughput TCR beta sequencing to assess whether each TCR beta V gene segment acted as functional or pseudogenic. Study-wide findings and limitations: Immune exposure information for the cohort was limited to CMV serostatus. Because counts were too low, about 18 rarely observed V segments, including chromosome 9 orphons, were excluded from the earlier analysis of around 590 of the donors. Because the 87-base-pair reads could not distinguish some IMGT-functional V segments, including TRBV6-2 and TRBV6-3, those segments were excluded. The classifier was reported to diagnose cytomegalovirus status with high specificity and sensitivity in both the original and validation cohorts. In vitro tests confirmed that a few of the cytomegalovirus-associated TCR beta chains recognize cytomegalovirus antigens. It was suggested by the authors that the approach could potentially be generalized to other disease states and immunological phenotypes. Only TCR beta chains were sequenced in this cohort, and the absence of alpha or paired-chain data limited detectable features. Compared with equally common non-associated chains, HLA-associated TCR beta chains in a later analysis were more clonally expanded and had lower generation probabilities. At a false discovery rate of 0.05, a later analysis linked under 20,000 TCR beta sequences to specific HLA alleles. The study listed 150 to 200 TCR beta chains as associated with cytomegalovirus. A later analysis reported that several top co-occurrence clusters appeared linked to parvovirus B19, influenza, CMV and Epstein-Barr virus. Correlated functional status among segregating V segments might reflect linkage disequilibrium, but an unknown experimental factor could not be ruled out. HLA typing was unavailable for some donors at each locus, so association tests used only the typed subset. A further reported finding was that TCR beta sequences accurately predicted the HLA-A and HLA-B alleles for most subjects in the first cohort. In a later genetic analysis, a missense DCLRE1C variant was associated with V-gene and J-gene trimming of TCR beta chains, and the association was replicated in an independent cohort. Roughly uniform sequencing depth across donors was assumed in presence/absence analyses, although this assumption may not hold. Compared with the roughly 670-donor mean, donors in an Asian-associated ancestry cluster had fewer N-insertions in productive TCRs, according to a later genetic analysis. Broadly in line with IMGT annotations, most TCR beta V segments showed up in productive rearrangements about 87% or about 30% of the time in an earlier analysis of 587 of the donors. Across donors, most TCR sequences were observed very rarely, whereas some public TCRs were present in many individuals. When HLA alleles, especially DR and DQ, strongly co-occurred, attributing TCR associations to individual alleles was difficult. According to a later analysis, most CMV-associated TCR beta chains appeared to be HLA-restricted, and the HLA associations seemed to be driven largely by CMV exposure. In a later analysis, TCR association rates were found to vary across HLA loci, with the most associated TCRs seen for DRB1 alleles and the fewest for HLA-C alleles. A cluster of highly shared sequence variants was judged likely to represent a technical artifact of the sequencing pipeline.

The cohort was made up of several hundred healthy bone marrow donors. Cohort members were all nominally healthy when sampled, although unrecorded immune exposures were likely present. The donor was CMV seronegative and was included in the group of a few hundred seronegative cohort members. Each donor provided a peripheral blood sample, and peripheral blood mononuclear cells were used for TCR beta sequencing. The Qiagen DNeasy Blood Extraction Kit was used to extract genomic DNA from the blood cell samples. The receptor library was made with the immunoSEQ multiplex PCR assay. A mixture of 60 forward primers for TCR Vbeta segments and 13 reverse primers for TCR Jbeta segments was used in the multiplex PCR. The CDR3 region of rearranged TCR beta genes was amplified from genomic DNA with a multiplex PCR assay. The amplified TCR beta libraries were sequenced on the Illumina HiSeq System as 87-base-pair reads. The original pipeline was this. A later analysis tallied tens of millions of unique TCR beta chains across the 650 to 750 repertoires, and about 10 million of those chains were shared by two or more donors. To remove PCR and sequencing errors, raw reads were error-corrected and collapsed into unique sequences using a nearest-neighbor algorithm that merged closely related sequences. Alignment of CDR3 sequences to IMGT reference sequences was used to assign V, D and J gene segments. For a sequence to be retained, a match of at least six nucleotides was required to both a V gene segment and a J gene segment. Rearrangements were called productive when the CDR3 lacked stop codons and stayed in frame with V and J; all others were non-productive. CDR3 was defined by IMGT convention, running from the second conserved V-encoded cysteine to the conserved J-encoded phenylalanine. Sequences without an unambiguous match to a single V gene segment were excluded from the earlier analysis of several hundred of the donors. An earlier analysis of several hundred of the donors classified V segments as functional when productive rearrangements were above 56.7% and as segregating when the standard deviation between donors was above 5%. To diagnose cytomegalovirus status from the catalog of TCR beta chain sequences, a statistical classification framework was built. In a later analysis, V and J genes were assigned by comparing TCR nucleotide sequences against IMGT/GENE-DB human TR gene sequences. Using the TCRdist pipeline, a later analysis assigned CDR3 sequences along with most-parsimonious VDJ recombination scenarios. In a later analysis, each TCR beta chain was defined by its CDR3 amino acid sequence together with its V-gene family, and reads without a unique V-gene family were excluded. A later analysis removed 550 to 700 highly shared, low-generation-probability nucleotide sequences to deal with suspected cross-contamination and a sequencing artifact. In a later analysis, a clonal expansion index was calculated for each public chain from normalized within-repertoire ranks of inferred template counts. In a later analysis, generation probabilities were computed with a VDJ recombination model fitted to out-of-frame rearrangements, and the resulting probabilities were checked against IGoR. A later analysis scored TCR-TCR, TCR-HLA and TCR-CMV co-occurrence with hypergeometric tests, applying a repertoire-size bias correction to TCR pairs. False discovery rates were estimated in a later analysis by permuting HLA or CMV assignments 20 times. In a later analysis, co-occurring TCRs were grouped using DBSCAN, and TCRdist sequence similarity was added for clustering within HLA-allele-positive subsets. Co-occurrence clustering excluded repertoires with fewer than 30,000 or more than 120,000 public chains, plus five with anomalous nucleotide sharing. TCRdb holds this immuneACCESS table with in-frame rearrangements only. Some clones are missing; in checked studies, unresolved V genes explain under half, and the rest has no known cause. Clone size and V and J calls were adopted from that table, with D and trimming inferred from the DNA. The sample includes nearly 200,000 clones, with 82% observed a single time. The ten largest clonotypes hold roughly 0.098% of the sample.

The origin of this receptor is a boy under 10 years old in good health and CMV-seronegative. The chain uses TRBV18 and TRBJ2-3; the central 8 bases match TRBD2. Source material: PBMCs. The nucleotides read TGTGCCAGCTCACCACCGGCACGGGGGGGCAGAGATACGCAGTATTTT. This is translated as CASSPPARGGRDTQYF.